This T cell receptor (beta chain) came from a study of beta chain features in type 1 diabetes. Study-wide results and caveats: In the patient group, naive, central memory and Treg TCRB repertoires seemed more alike than in the healthy donor group. Moderately but significantly shorter TCRB CDR3s were found in Type 1 diabetes patients in all four CD4+ subsets. Patients with type 1 diabetes carried fewer insertions and had more deletions at their VDJ junctions.

This CDR3 is 16 amino acids long. CDR1 is LNHDA and CDR2 is SQIVND in the germline V gene (reference sequence). The trim removed 3 bases at V and 2 bases at J, leaving 9 bases unmatched. A note on this clone: What it binds is not known.

Expressed TCRB transcripts got sequenced, as all isolated RNA was reverse transcribed. About 3.4 million reads per sample on average were obtained from naive, central memory and regulatory T cell samples. The protocol was immunoSEQ multiplex PCR, while the TCRdb copy is restricted to in-frame clones and leaves out a portion. The sample yields under 800,000 clones, roughly a sixth seen once. The receptor was derived from a man aged 18 to 29 in good health. Source material: naive CD4+ T cells from blood. The J gene is TRBJ2-7, the V gene TRBV19, with 8 bases lining up with TRBD1. The CDR3 DNA is TGTGCCAGTAGTATTTCGAAAGGACAGGGAACCTACGAGCAGTACTTC. Protein: CASSISKGQGTYEQYF.